These 14 T cell receptor beta chains share one sample of origin, sequenced in a study of T cell repertoires in cytomegalovirus infection. TCRdb processed the reads anew with MiXCR; each CDR3 protein has one entry. This sample has about 240,000 distinct CDR3 sequences, with 6% to 8% found just once. Source material: PBMCs. These receptors originate from a human donor in good health (CMV status not recorded). Some clones in this sample may be carry-over from other donors' samples.

In this sample, this clonotype turned up many times. This chain joins TRBV6-1 and TRBJ1-5; unclear D gene. The CDR3 sequence is 15 residues long. Germline CDR1 reads MNHNS; CDR2 reads SASEGT. V lost 7 bases and J lost 3, with 16 bases in between. This CDR3 reads CASTVDDYYNQPQHF. For the CDR3, the DNA is TGTGCCAGCACCGTAGACGATTATTACAATCAGCCCCAGCATTTT.

The sample holds many counts of this clonotype. The gene calls are TRBV28 and TRBJ2-5, with 15 bases matching TRBD2. Unmatched junction bases numbered 14, after V lost 6 bases and J lost 3 bases. This CDR3 comprises 19 residues. From germline, CDR1 is MDHEN and CDR2 SYDVKM. The CDR3 DNA sequence: TGTGCCAGCAGCTACTACTCCGGGACTAGCGGGGGGACAAAAGAGACCCAGTACTTC. This encodes CASSYYSGTSGGTKETQYF.

This clonotype was counted ten times or more. V is TRBV7-2 and J is TRBJ2-7, with 7 nucleotides matching TRBD1. CDR1 SGHTA and CDR2 FQGNSA come from the germline V gene. CDR3 size: 16 residues. Trimming took 1 base from V and 3 from J; bases not matched to a gene: 9. The CDR3 loop reads CASSLGEGQNFYEQYF. The CDR3 bases are TGTGCCAGCAGCTTAGGTGAGGGACAGAACTTCTACGAGCAGTACTTC.

Ten or more counts support this clonotype. The chain has TRBV7-8 and TRBJ1-1; tentative D call: TRBD1 (5 bases). CDR3 size: 19 residues. Trimming left V 3 bases short and J 8 bases short, with 31 bases between. Germline values: CDR1 SGHVS, CDR2 FQNEAQ. DNA of the CDR3: TGTGCCAGCAGCTTCGTTACCCCTCGACGGCAGGGAGAAAGTGCCGAAGCTTTCTTT. The encoded protein is CASSFVTPRRQGESAEAFF.

This clonotype was recorded at least ten times. The chain combines TRBV19 with TRBJ1-5; D uncertain. This CDR3 has 12 residues. Looked up from germline, CDR1 is LNHDA and CDR2 is SQIVND (reference sequence). V was shortened by 8 bases and J by 0 bases, with 5 bases between the two germline ends. The CDR3 DNA sequence: TGTGCCAGTTGGGATAGCAATCAGCCCCAGCATTTT. It translates to CASWDSNQPQHF.

This clonotype appeared many times. The V gene is TRBV7-2, the J gene TRBJ2-3, with 9 bases matching TRBD2. The ends lost 1 base at V and 4 bases at J; junction bases unmatched: 9. Germline CDR1 SGHTA, CDR2 FQGNSA. This CDR3 has 17 amino acids. The CDR3 DNA follows: TGTGCCAGCAGCTTAGGGTCTGGCGGGGGGGCCGCAGATACGCAGTATTTT. Translated: CASSLGSGGGAADTQYF.

V gene TRBV28 combines with J gene TRBJ2-1; D perhaps matches TRBD2 (7 bases). This CDR3 contains 18 residues. CDR1 is MDHEN and CDR2 is SYDVKM in the germline V gene. V was trimmed by 6 bases and J by 2 bases, leaving 23 bases between them. The CDR3 DNA is TGTGCCAGCAGCACCTTGGGGGCGCGGGGGAGTACCTACAATGAGCAGTTCTTC. This codes for CASSTLGARGSTYNEQFF.

The rearrangement links TRBV19 to TRBJ1-5; D possibly corresponds to TRBD1 (6 bases). This CDR3 is built from 15 residues. Trimming removed 2 bases from V and 2 bases from J, with 10 bases in between. Germline V CDR1 and CDR2: LNHDA, SQIVND (reference sequence). The CDR3 nucleotides are TGTGCCAGTAGTATACAGGGGTTGGGCAATCAGCCCCAGCATTTT. This encodes CASSIQGLGNQPQHF.

This clonotype was observed at least ten times. The rearrangement uses TRBV12-3 or TRBV12-4 and TRBJ1-4, with unresolved D. The CDR3 totals 14 residues. V lost 5 bases to trimming and J lost 8 bases, with 15 bases between them. CDR3 sequence reads: CASSTRPRQEKLFF. The CDR3 nucleotides read TGTGCCAGCAGTACCCGGCCGAGACAAGAAAAACTGTTTTTT.

The chain employs TRBV19 and TRBJ1-1; 9 bases are shared with TRBD1. This CDR3 is 18 amino acids long. Germline trimming cut 5 bases from V and 1 base from J; bases unmatched to any gene: 14. In germline, CDR1 is LNHDA, CDR2 SQIVND (reference sequence). The CDR3 loop is CASSHLWGTGKRNTEAFF. The CDR3 coding sequence is TGTGCCAGTAGTCACCTGTGGGGGACAGGGAAGAGGAACACTGAAGCTTTCTTT.

Ten or more counts support this clonotype. CDR3 in amino acids: CASSERDEQYF. Written as DNA, the CDR3 is TGCGCCAGCAGCGAGAGAGACGAGCAGTACTTC. This chain joins TRBV5-1 and TRBJ2-7; D remains unclear. CDR3 length: 11 residues. The V end lost 4 bases, the J end lost 5 bases, and 7 bases lay between the germline ends. Germline assignment: CDR1 SGHRS and CDR2 YFSETQ.

This clonotype has a count of ten or more. V usage is TRBV12-3 or TRBV12-4 and J usage is TRBJ2-2, with D possibly being TRBD2 (7 bases). The length of the CDR3 is 14 residues. With 4 bases removed from V and 9 bases from J, the gap between germline ends came to 15 bases. Here the CDR3 DNA reads TGTGCCAGCAGTTCCCTAGGGGGGGGCAGGGAGCTGTTTTTT. Translated: CASSSLGGGRELFF.

This clonotype occurred a few times. This chain links TRBV20-1 with TRBJ1-4; no firm D call. The CDR3 spans 11 residues. Germline CDR1 and CDR2: DFQATT and SNEGSKA (reference sequence). The V gene lost 4 bases and the J gene lost 7 bases, with 7 bases spanning the gap. CDR3 residues: CSANRGEKLFF. The CDR3, as DNA: TGCAGTGCTAACCGGGGTGAAAAACTGTTTTTT.

The table lists this clonotype with many counts. This chain links TRBV7-8 with TRBJ2-3, with 12 bases identical to TRBD1. Germline-derived CDR1 and CDR2 are SGHVS and FQNEAQ. The CDR3 loop spans 14 amino acids. The junction had 8 bases not matched to a gene; V was cut back by 11 bases and J by 5 bases. CDR3 sequence (DNA): TGTGCCGCTAGGGGACAGGGGGCCGGAGATACGCAGTATTTT. It yields the protein CAARGQGAGDTQYF. The full variable domain, rest sourced from reference TRBV7-8 and TRBJ2-3, is GAGVSQSPRYKVAKRGQDVALRCDPISGHVSLFWYQQALGQGPEFLTYFQNEAQLDKSGLPSDRFFAERPEGSVSTLKIQRTQQEDSAVYLCAARGQGAGDTQYFGPGTRLTVL.